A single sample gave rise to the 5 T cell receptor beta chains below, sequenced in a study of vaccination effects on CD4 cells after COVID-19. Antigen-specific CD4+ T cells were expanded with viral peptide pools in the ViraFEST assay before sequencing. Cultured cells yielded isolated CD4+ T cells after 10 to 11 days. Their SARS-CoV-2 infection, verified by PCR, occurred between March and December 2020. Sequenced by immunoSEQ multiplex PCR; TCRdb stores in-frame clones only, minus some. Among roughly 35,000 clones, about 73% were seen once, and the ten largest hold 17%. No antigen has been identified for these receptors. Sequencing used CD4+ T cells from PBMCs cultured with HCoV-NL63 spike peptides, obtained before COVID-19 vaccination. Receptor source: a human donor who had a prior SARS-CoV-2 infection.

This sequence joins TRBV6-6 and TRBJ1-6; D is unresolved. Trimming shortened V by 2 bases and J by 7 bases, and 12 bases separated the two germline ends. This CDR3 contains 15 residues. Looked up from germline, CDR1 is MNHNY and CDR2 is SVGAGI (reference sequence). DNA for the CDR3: TGTGCCAGCAGTTACCAGAGGCTGCCGAATTCACCCCTCCACTTT. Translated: CASSYQRLPNSPLHF.

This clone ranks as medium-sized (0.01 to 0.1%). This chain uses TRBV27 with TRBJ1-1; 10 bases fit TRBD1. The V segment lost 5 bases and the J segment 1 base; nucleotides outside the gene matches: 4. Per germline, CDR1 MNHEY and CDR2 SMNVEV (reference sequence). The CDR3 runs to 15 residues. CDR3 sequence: CASSPRQGANTEAFF. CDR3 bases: TGTGCCAGCAGTCCCCGACAGGGGGCGAACACTGAAGCTTTCTTT.

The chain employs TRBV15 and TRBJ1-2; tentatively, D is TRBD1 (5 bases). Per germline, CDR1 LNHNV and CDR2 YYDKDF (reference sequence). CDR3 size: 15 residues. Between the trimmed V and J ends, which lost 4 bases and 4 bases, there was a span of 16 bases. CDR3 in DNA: TGTGCCACCAGCACGACAAGGGGTACTGCCTATGGCTACACCTTC. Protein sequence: CATSTTRGTAYGYTF.

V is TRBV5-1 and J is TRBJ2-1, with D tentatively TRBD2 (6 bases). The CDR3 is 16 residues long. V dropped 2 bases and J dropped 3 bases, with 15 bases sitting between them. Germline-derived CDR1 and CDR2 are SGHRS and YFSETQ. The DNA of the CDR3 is TGCGCCAGCAGCTTTCGGAGGGGTGCTTACTACAATGAGCAGTTCTTC. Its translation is CASSFRRGAYYNEQFF.

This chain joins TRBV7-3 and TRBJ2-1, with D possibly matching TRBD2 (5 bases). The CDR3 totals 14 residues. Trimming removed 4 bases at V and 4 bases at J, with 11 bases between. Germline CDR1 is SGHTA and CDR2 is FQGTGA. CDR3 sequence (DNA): TGTGCCAGCAGCTCTGGACTCGGTTACAATGAGCAGTTCTTC. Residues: CASSSGLGYNEQFF.